This T cell receptor (beta chain) was captured in a study of blood T cells in healthy people across ages. The study, taken as a whole, reports: Considered underestimates were the diversity estimates obtained from one million T cells.

PCR was performed a second time for about 6 to 11 cycles using a sample-barcoded 5' primer and a J-beta primer mix. TCRdb ran MiXCR on the 5' RACE reads and lists one entry per CDR3 protein. The table lists around 2 million distinct CDR3 sequences, about two fifths of them singletons. The donors, healthy Caucasians from Russia, were aged roughly 6 to 90. The sample, approximately 10 milliliters of peripheral blood, was drawn from each donor. Comment on this clonotype: The antigen is undetermined.

CDR3 length: 16 residues. V gave up 10 bases and J gave up 6 bases, with 27 bases separating them. Germline V gives CDR1 MDHEN, CDR2 SYDVKM. The sequenced material came from blood. J is TRBJ1-2 and V is TRBV28; D ambiguous. This TCR was sampled from a human donor in good health. The CDR3 reads CAITPIGEGITHGYTF. The CDR3 region has the DNA TGTGCCATCACGCCCATTGGGGAGGGAATCACACATGGCTACACCTTC.